Listed below are T cell receptor beta chains from one sample, sequenced in a study of cytomegalovirus exposure and HLA in healthy donors. Assay used: immunoSEQ multiplex PCR; TCRdb lists only in-frame clones, some missing. The sample records over 100,000 clones, about 70% being singletons. The sequencing sample was made of PBMCs. The receptors here all came from a woman between 35 and 50 years old in good health and CMV-seropositive. The CDR3 runs from the conserved cysteine through the conserved F or W. The order of the fields is V gene, D gene, J gene, clone size, CDR3 DNA, CDR3 protein. The D gene is left open where the match is weak. Some rows have no size entry. The others give once, few or many, or a class for an expanded clone.

TRBV7-9	TRBD1	TRBJ2-5	.	TGTGCCAGCAGTCGGGGACAGGGCCAAGAGACCCAGTACTTC	CASSRGQGQETQYF
TRBV7-9	.	TRBJ1-4	few	TGTGCCAGCAGCTTATCCCAGGGGCTTCTACGGGAAAAACTGTTTTTT	CASSLSQGLLREKLFF
TRBV6-1	.	TRBJ1-5	.	TGTGCCGTCCCCGGGGGACGCATTGGCAATCAGCCCCAGCATTTT	CAVPGGRIGNQPQHF
TRBV4-2	.	TRBJ2-2	.	TGTGCCAGCAGCCAACAGACAGGCCAAGCCGCGAACACCGGGGAGCTGTTTTTT	CASSQQTGQAANTGELFF
TRBV7-9	.	TRBJ1-6	.	TGTGCCAGCAGCCCGGACAGAAATTCACCCCTCCACTTT	CASSPDRNSPLHF
TRBV5-1	.	TRBJ1-3	.	TGCGCCAGCAGCTCTGGGGGCGTCACTGGAAACACCATATATTTT	CASSSGGVTGNTIYF
TRBV5-4	.	TRBJ1-2	.	TGTGCCAGCAGCTTGAGCGCCGGACAAACCTATGGCTACACCTTC	CASSLSAGQTYGYTF
TRBV19	.	TRBJ2-7	once	TGTGCCAGTAGTTCCCAGGGTCTCACCTACGAGCAGTACTTC	CASSSQGLTYEQYF
TRBV5-1	.	TRBJ1-5	.	TGCGCCAGCAGCTTGGGAGGGAATAGCAATCAGCCCCAGCATTTT	CASSLGGNSNQPQHF
TRBV7-9	TRBD2	TRBJ2-5	.	TGTGCCAGCAGCCGGGGGGGTTTAGAGACCCAGTACTTC	CASSRGGLETQYF
TRBV27	TRBD1	TRBJ1-6	.	TGTGCCAGCAGGGCAACGAATTCAGGGGGCTTTGATTCACCCCTCCACTTT	CASRATNSGGFDSPLHF
TRBV10-3	TRBD1	TRBJ1-1	.	TGTGCCAGCGCCACCAGCCCGGGACAGGGACGGAACACTGAAGCTTTCTTT	CASATSPGQGRNTEAFF
TRBV27	.	TRBJ2-2	.	TGTGCCAGCAGTTCCCAACCGGGACTGCGTACCGGGGAGCTGTTTTTT	CASSSQPGLRTGELFF
TRBV30	TRBD1	TRBJ1-3	few	TGTGCCTGGAGTGCTTGGACAGGGACTGGAAACACCATATATTTT	CAWSAWTGTGNTIYF
TRBV5-1	.	TRBJ2-1	.	TGCGCCAGCAGCTCGGACGGGACTTCCAATGAGCAGTTCTTC	CASSSDGTSNEQFF
TRBV19	TRBD1	TRBJ1-2	.	TGTGCCAGTAGCGCCGGGTGGACAGGGGGCGTCTCCTATGGCTACACCTTC	CASSAGWTGGVSYGYTF
TRBV5-1	TRBD2	TRBJ2-1	few	TGCGCCAGCACCACCGGGGGGTTGGTCGCGAATGAGCAGTTCTTC	CASTTGGLVANEQFF
TRBV5-1	.	TRBJ2-3	many	TGCGCCAGCAGCTTGGATGGTCGCCCAGGAGGTCTAGATACGCAGTATTTT	CASSLDGRPGGLDTQYF
TRBV21-1	.	TRBJ1-1	.	TGTGCCAGCAAACCGCGATCCGGGACAGGGAGTACTGAAGCTTTCTTT	CASKPRSGTGSTEAFF
TRBV7-2	TRBD2	TRBJ2-3	.	TGTGCCAGCAGCTTAGGACTAGCGGGGGCTACGCAGTATTTT	CASSLGLAGATQYF
TRBV6-5	TRBD1	TRBJ1-6	.	TGTGCCAGCAGCCAGACAGGGGGTAATTCACCCCTCCACTTT	CASSQTGGNSPLHF
TRBV29-1	TRBD2	TRBJ2-7	few	TGCAGCGTTGAACCTGGGACTAGCGGGGGTGGAGAGCAGTACTTC	CSVEPGTSGGGEQYF
TRBV2	.	TRBJ1-1	.	TGTGCCAGCAGTGAGGGCCTCCAAGCTTTCTTT	CASSEGLQAFF
TRBV6-1	.	TRBJ2-3	.	TGTGCCAGCAGGCCGACTAGTTTCACAGATACGCAGTATTTT	CASRPTSFTDTQYF
TRBV25-1	.	TRBJ1-3	.	TGTGCCAGCAGTTTACAGGGAATCTCTGGAAACACCATATATTTT	CASSLQGISGNTIYF
TRBV30	TRBD2	TRBJ2-3	.	TGTGCCTGGAGTGTCCAACTAGCGGGGGATACGCAGTATTTT	CAWSVQLAGDTQYF
TRBV10-1	TRBD2	TRBJ2-1	.	TGCGCCAGCAGTGACGGACGAGCGGGGGGCCAATACAATGAGCAGTTCTTC	CASSDGRAGGQYNEQFF
TRBV11-2	TRBD1	TRBJ1-1	.	TGTGCCAGCAGCCCGGACAGGGGGAGGACTGAAGCTTTCTTT	CASSPDRGRTEAFF
TRBV30	.	TRBJ1-6	.	TGTGCCTGGAGTACCCAGGGCAATTCACCCCTCCACTTT	CAWSTQGNSPLHF
TRBV6-5	.	TRBJ1-1	.	TGTGCCAGCGGAGAGGGGAGGAGGAAAACTGAAGCTTTCTTT	CASGEGRRKTEAFF
TRBV30	TRBD1	TRBJ1-1	.	TGTGCCTGGAGTAACCCGGACAGGAGAGCTTTCTTT	CAWSNPDRRAFF
TRBV2	TRBD1	TRBJ1-5	.	TGTGCCAGCGGACAGGTCAATCAGCCCCAGCATTTT	CASGQVNQPQHF
TRBV25-1	TRBD1	TRBJ1-5	.	TGTGCCAGCAGTGAATCTACAGGGGGCAATCAGCCCCAGCATTTT	CASSESTGGNQPQHF
TRBV19	.	TRBJ1-1	.	TGTGCCAGTAATGCACTGGGGCTAACGGCTGAAGCTTTCTTT	CASNALGLTAEAFF
TRBV5-1	.	TRBJ1-2	once	TGCGCCAGCAGCTTGGAGTCGGGGTTTGGCTACACCTTC	CASSLESGFGYTF
TRBV6-6	.	TRBJ1-2	few	TGTGCCAGCAGTTACGTCTCTGATGAGGGTGGCTACACCTTC	CASSYVSDEGGYTF
TRBV4-2	.	TRBJ2-7	.	TGTGCCAGCAGCCGAGGGGACATCAGGTCCCACGAGCAGTACTTC	CASSRGDIRSHEQYF
TRBV5-1	.	TRBJ1-1	.	TGCGCCAGCAGCTGGGGACAGAACACTGAAGCTTTCTTT	CASSWGQNTEAFF
TRBV7-2	.	TRBJ1-1	.	TGTGCCAGCAGCTTAGCCCCAGGCAATGAAGCTTTCTTT	CASSLAPGNEAFF
TRBV5-1	.	TRBJ1-4	.	TGCGCCAGCAGCTTGTTGAGGGCGGATAATGAAAAACTGTTTTTT	CASSLLRADNEKLFF
TRBV5-5	TRBD2	TRBJ2-1	.	TGTGCCAGCAGCTTAAGACTAGCGGGGGGGTCTTCCTACAATGAGCAGTTCTTC	CASSLRLAGGSSYNEQFF
TRBV27	.	TRBJ2-3	once	TGTGCCAGCAGTCTAGGATTCGGCACAGATACGCAGTATTTT	CASSLGFGTDTQYF
TRBV6-5	TRBD2	TRBJ2-5	once	TGTGCCACCCGGCGTGCGGGGGGGCAAGAGACCCAGTACTTC	CATRRAGGQETQYF
TRBV18	.	TRBJ2-7	.	TGTGCCAGCTCACCACCGCTAGATGCCTACGAGCAGTACTTC	CASSPPLDAYEQYF
TRBV19	TRBD1	TRBJ1-2	few	TGTGCCAGTAGTATCCACCAAGGACAGGTGGCCTATGGCTACACCTTC	CASSIHQGQVAYGYTF
TRBV6-6	.	TRBJ1-3	once	TGTGCCAGCAGTTACAGTCAGGCCCTACCTGGAAACACCATATATTTT	CASSYSQALPGNTIYF
TRBV12-5	TRBD1	TRBJ2-2	.	TGTGCTAGTGGTGTGGGACAGGCATTGAACACCGGGGAGCTGTTTTTT	CASGVGQALNTGELFF
TRBV6-1	TRBD1	TRBJ1-1	.	TGTGCCAGCAGGACAGGGGGCGCGGCGGCTTTCTTT	CASRTGGAAAFF
TRBV28	.	TRBJ1-6	.	TGTGCCAGCAGCTCCGGGTCGGTTTCACCCCTCCACTTT	CASSSGSVSPLHF
TRBV6-5	.	TRBJ1-1	.	TGTGCCAGCAGCCCCCCCGGGGGGAAGACTGAAGCTTTCTTT	CASSPPGGKTEAFF
TRBV5-4	.	TRBJ2-7	.	TGTGCCACCAGTCCTGGCGGAAGGGGTCAATACGAGCAGTACTTC	CATSPGGRGQYEQYF
TRBV18	.	TRBJ2-7	few	TGTGCCAGCTCACCACCTGACATGGCGGGGAGTGACGAGCAGTACTTC	CASSPPDMAGSDEQYF
TRBV9	.	TRBJ1-6	.	TGTGCCAGCAGCGTAGATGGCAGACTGGAGTCACCCCTCCACTTT	CASSVDGRLESPLHF
TRBV7-2	.	TRBJ2-2	.	TGTGCCAGCAGCGACGGGGGCACCGGGGAGCTGTTTTTT	CASSDGGTGELFF
TRBV19	TRBD1	TRBJ1-4	few	TGTGCCAGTAGCCCCGGGACAGCACTTAATGAAAAACTGTTTTTT	CASSPGTALNEKLFF